A selection of T cell receptor beta chains follows, all from one sample in a study of blood T cell repertoires in COVID-19. Libraries were prepared by immunoSEQ multiplex PCR; TCRdb keeps only in-frame clonotypes and omits some of them. The sample shows under 200,000 clones, around four fifths of them seen only once. Sequenced input: peripheral blood. Every receptor here comes from a woman aged 25-40 years with acute or convalescent COVID-19. Each CDR3 is given with its conserved first and last residue. D genes are given only for firm matches. Rows may omit the clone size; those that give it use once, few, many or a size class.

CDR3nt: TGTGCCAGCAGCTTAGGGAGGGCCTTCAGTACAGATACGCAGTATTTT
CDR3aa: CASSLGRAFSTDTQYF
v_gene: TRBV5-4
d_gene: TRBD2
j_gene: TRBJ2-3
abundance: NA

CDR3nt: TGTGCCATCAGTGAGTCGAGGTTCGGAGCGGGGGGGTGGAATGAGCAGTTCTTC
CDR3aa: CAISESRFGAGGWNEQFF
v_gene: TRBV10-3
d_gene: TRBD2
j_gene: TRBJ2-1
abundance: once

CDR3nt: TGTGCCAGCAGTTATCGGGACAGGGGGGACTACGAGCAGTACTTC
CDR3aa: CASSYRDRGDYEQYF
v_gene: TRBV6-5
d_gene: TRBD1
j_gene: TRBJ2-7
abundance: NA

CDR3nt: TGTGCCAGCAGCTTAGCGGGTGAAAACCGGGACAAGCATAATTCACCCCTCCACTTT
CDR3aa: CASSLAGENRDKHNSPLHF
v_gene: TRBV7-2
d_gene: NA
j_gene: TRBJ1-6
abundance: NA

CDR3nt: TGTGCCAGCAGTTCCCTTCTACCTAACTATGGCTACACCTTC
CDR3aa: CASSSLLPNYGYTF
v_gene: TRBV9
d_gene: NA
j_gene: TRBJ1-2
abundance: NA

CDR3nt: TGTGCCAGCGGTACAGACTCTGGAAACACCATATATTTT
CDR3aa: CASGTDSGNTIYF
v_gene: TRBV28
d_gene: NA
j_gene: TRBJ1-3
abundance: NA

CDR3nt: TGTGCCAGCATTAAGAGGGATATGGGAACCGGGGAGCTGTTTTTT
CDR3aa: CASIKRDMGTGELFF
v_gene: TRBV2
d_gene: NA
j_gene: TRBJ2-2
abundance: NA

CDR3nt: TGTGCCAGCAGTCCAGGATTTGACGGCTACACCTTC
CDR3aa: CASSPGFDGYTF
v_gene: TRBV6-5
d_gene: NA
j_gene: TRBJ1-2
abundance: NA

CDR3nt: TGTGCCAGCCAAATTACTAGCGGGAGTTACAATGAGCAGTTCTTC
CDR3aa: CASQITSGSYNEQFF
v_gene: TRBV19
d_gene: TRBD2
j_gene: TRBJ2-1
abundance: NA

CDR3nt: TGTGCCAGCAGTTCGGGGGGGTATAGCAATCAGCCCCAGCATTTT
CDR3aa: CASSSGGYSNQPQHF
v_gene: TRBV27
d_gene: NA
j_gene: TRBJ1-5
abundance: NA

CDR3nt: TGTGCCAGCAGCCCTCTGGTTAATACGGGGTCTTATCGTGGAAACACCATATATTTT
CDR3aa: CASSPLVNTGSYRGNTIYF
v_gene: TRBV6-2/TRBV6-3
d_gene: NA
j_gene: TRBJ1-3
abundance: NA

CDR3nt: TGTGCCAGCAGCCAGACCGGGAGGGCGGGAGGAACTGAAGCTTTCTTT
CDR3aa: CASSQTGRAGGTEAFF
v_gene: TRBV7-6
d_gene: NA
j_gene: TRBJ1-1
abundance: once

CDR3nt: TGCGCCAGCAGCTATGCTGACAGATCCAACCAAGAGACCCAGTACTTC
CDR3aa: CASSYADRSNQETQYF
v_gene: TRBV5-1
d_gene: NA
j_gene: TRBJ2-5
abundance: NA

CDR3nt: TGTGCCTGGAGTGAACAGGCCTACACTGAAGCTTTCTTT
CDR3aa: CAWSEQAYTEAFF
v_gene: TRBV30
d_gene: NA
j_gene: TRBJ1-1
abundance: NA

CDR3nt: TGTGCCAGCAGTGCCGGGACAGAAGCCTACAATGAGCAGTTCTTC
CDR3aa: CASSAGTEAYNEQFF
v_gene: TRBV9
d_gene: TRBD1
j_gene: TRBJ2-1
abundance: NA

CDR3nt: TGTGCCAGCAGCCCCGTGGGGGGTACTAACTATGGCTACACCTTC
CDR3aa: CASSPVGGTNYGYTF
v_gene: TRBV7-9
d_gene: NA
j_gene: TRBJ1-2
abundance: NA

CDR3nt: TGTGCCATCGGTGGGACGGGAGTCTACGAGCAGTACTTC
CDR3aa: CAIGGTGVYEQYF
v_gene: TRBV10-3
d_gene: NA
j_gene: TRBJ2-7
abundance: NA

CDR3nt: TGTGCCAGTAAGGACAGGGGCTGGGAAAAACTGTTTTTT
CDR3aa: CASKDRGWEKLFF
v_gene: TRBV27
d_gene: TRBD1
j_gene: TRBJ1-4
abundance: NA

CDR3nt: TGTGCCAGCAGCCCCAGCGACAGGGGGCGGGCTGAAGCTTTCTTT
CDR3aa: CASSPSDRGRAEAFF
v_gene: TRBV3-1/TRBV3-2
d_gene: TRBD1
j_gene: TRBJ1-1
abundance: few

CDR3nt: TGTGCCAGCAGCGCGACTAGCGGGATTGAGCAGTTCTTC
CDR3aa: CASSATSGIEQFF
v_gene: TRBV11-3
d_gene: TRBD2
j_gene: TRBJ2-1
abundance: NA

CDR3nt: TGTGCCAGCAGCCCCCAGGAGAACACTGAAGCTTTCTTT
CDR3aa: CASSPQENTEAFF
v_gene: TRBV6-5
d_gene: NA
j_gene: TRBJ1-1
abundance: NA

CDR3nt: TGTGCCAGCAGCGTAGCCTGGCGGGGGGCTGGTACGCAGTATTTT
CDR3aa: CASSVAWRGAGTQYF
v_gene: TRBV9
d_gene: TRBD2
j_gene: TRBJ2-3
abundance: NA

CDR3nt: TGTGCCTGGTCACCGGACAGGGGTCGGTTGGAAAAACTGTTTTTT
CDR3aa: CAWSPDRGRLEKLFF
v_gene: TRBV30
d_gene: TRBD1
j_gene: TRBJ1-4
abundance: NA

CDR3nt: TGTGCCTTTGGGACAGGGGTTGGAGATACGCAGTATTTT
CDR3aa: CAFGTGVGDTQYF
v_gene: TRBV30
d_gene: TRBD1
j_gene: TRBJ2-3
abundance: few

CDR3nt: TGTGCCAGCCGGACTTCCCGGGGTCTCAATTCACCCCTCCACTTT
CDR3aa: CASRTSRGLNSPLHF
v_gene: TRBV6-5
d_gene: NA
j_gene: TRBJ1-6
abundance: NA

CDR3nt: TGTGCCAGCAGCCTCTCCCCCGCGGGGGCCAGCACAGATACGCAGTATTTT
CDR3aa: CASSLSPAGASTDTQYF
v_gene: TRBV9
d_gene: NA
j_gene: TRBJ2-3
abundance: NA

CDR3nt: TGTGCCACCAGCAGAGATGGGACACGAAGCACAGATACGCAGTATTTT
CDR3aa: CATSRDGTRSTDTQYF
v_gene: TRBV15
d_gene: NA
j_gene: TRBJ2-3
abundance: NA

CDR3nt: TGTGCCAGCAGCTGGAACAGGGGTAACTATGGCTACACCTTC
CDR3aa: CASSWNRGNYGYTF
v_gene: TRBV5-4
d_gene: TRBD1
j_gene: TRBJ1-2
abundance: once

CDR3nt: TGTGCCAGCAGTGAATCCCGGACAGGGAACACAGATACGCAGTATTTT
CDR3aa: CASSESRTGNTDTQYF
v_gene: TRBV25-1
d_gene: TRBD1
j_gene: TRBJ2-3
abundance: NA

CDR3nt: TGTGCCAGCAGACAGGTCTCCGAGCAGTTCTTC
CDR3aa: CASRQVSEQFF
v_gene: TRBV6-5
d_gene: NA
j_gene: TRBJ2-1
abundance: NA

CDR3nt: TGTGCCAGCAGACAGGCAAACACCATATATTTT
CDR3aa: CASRQANTIYF
v_gene: TRBV19
d_gene: NA
j_gene: TRBJ1-3
abundance: NA

CDR3nt: TGTGCCAGTAGTAAACAGGGTGGAAATTCACCCCTCCACTTT
CDR3aa: CASSKQGGNSPLHF
v_gene: TRBV19
d_gene: NA
j_gene: TRBJ1-6
abundance: NA

CDR3nt: TGTGCCAGCAGCTTAGTTCGAGGCACTGAAGCTTTCTTT
CDR3aa: CASSLVRGTEAFF
v_gene: TRBV7-2
d_gene: NA
j_gene: TRBJ1-1
abundance: NA

CDR3nt: TGTGCCAGCAGCGACCCAGGACTAGCAGCTACAGGTTACAATGAGCAGTTCTTC
CDR3aa: CASSDPGLAATGYNEQFF
v_gene: TRBV7-9
d_gene: TRBD2
j_gene: TRBJ2-1
abundance: NA

CDR3nt: TGTGCCAGCAGTGAAATCCCGGACAGGGTGGCGTATTTT
CDR3aa: CASSEIPDRVAYF
v_gene: TRBV6-1
d_gene: TRBD1
j_gene: TRBJ2-3
abundance: NA

CDR3nt: TGTGCCAGCAGTTTGTGGGGGGTACACTACGAGCAGTACTTC
CDR3aa: CASSLWGVHYEQYF
v_gene: TRBV28
d_gene: NA
j_gene: TRBJ2-7
abundance: NA

CDR3nt: TGTGCCAGCAGCCCGGACAGGACCTATGGCTACACCTTC
CDR3aa: CASSPDRTYGYTF
v_gene: TRBV3-1/TRBV3-2
d_gene: TRBD1
j_gene: TRBJ1-2
abundance: NA

CDR3nt: TGTGCCAGTAGTATCGCTCATGGGGGGGAGAAGTACAATGAGCAGTTCTTC
CDR3aa: CASSIAHGGEKYNEQFF
v_gene: TRBV19
d_gene: TRBD2
j_gene: TRBJ2-1
abundance: NA

CDR3nt: TGTGCCAGCAGTTCCGGGACAGGCTACGAGCAGTACTTC
CDR3aa: CASSSGTGYEQYF
v_gene: TRBV27
d_gene: TRBD1
j_gene: TRBJ2-7
abundance: NA

CDR3nt: TGTGCCAGCAGCTTCTTTAGACAGGGAAGGGTTCAGCCCCAGCATTTT
CDR3aa: CASSFFRQGRVQPQHF
v_gene: TRBV7-2
d_gene: TRBD1
j_gene: TRBJ1-5
abundance: NA

CDR3nt: TGTGCCAGCAGTACATACAGAAATTCACCCCTCCACTTT
CDR3aa: CASSTYRNSPLHF
v_gene: TRBV27
d_gene: NA
j_gene: TRBJ1-6
abundance: NA

CDR3nt: TGTGCCAGCAGTGTCAACGGCAATGAGCAGTTCTTC
CDR3aa: CASSVNGNEQFF
v_gene: TRBV12-3/TRBV12-4
d_gene: NA
j_gene: TRBJ2-1
abundance: NA

CDR3nt: TGTGCCAGCAGATTTAGGCGGAAGGGACAGGGGTTTGAAAAACTGTTTTTT
CDR3aa: CASRFRRKGQGFEKLFF
v_gene: TRBV13
d_gene: TRBD1
j_gene: TRBJ1-4
abundance: NA

CDR3nt: TGCAGTGCTAGTTTGGGACAGGGTATGGGGGAAGCTTTCTTT
CDR3aa: CSASLGQGMGEAFF
v_gene: TRBV20-1
d_gene: TRBD1
j_gene: TRBJ1-1
abundance: NA

CDR3nt: TGTGCCAGCAGTTTATGGGGACTCGTTTCTAATGAAAAACTGTTTTTT
CDR3aa: CASSLWGLVSNEKLFF
v_gene: TRBV28
d_gene: NA
j_gene: TRBJ1-4
abundance: NA

CDR3nt: TGTGCCAGTATCGCCCGGACAGGGGCCCTTGAAAAACTGTTTTTT
CDR3aa: CASIARTGALEKLFF
v_gene: TRBV19
d_gene: TRBD1
j_gene: TRBJ1-4
abundance: NA

CDR3nt: TGTGCTAGTGGAGCTTTCGATGAGCAGTTCTTC
CDR3aa: CASGAFDEQFF
v_gene: TRBV12-5
d_gene: NA
j_gene: TRBJ2-1
abundance: NA

CDR3nt: TGTGCCACCAGCGAGGGACTACCCCTAGGTTACGAGCAGTACTTC
CDR3aa: CATSEGLPLGYEQYF
v_gene: TRBV15
d_gene: TRBD2
j_gene: TRBJ2-7
abundance: NA

CDR3nt: TGTGCCAGCAGCGTTGGCGGGGGTGAGACTGAAGCTTTCTTT
CDR3aa: CASSVGGGETEAFF
v_gene: TRBV9
d_gene: NA
j_gene: TRBJ1-1
abundance: NA

CDR3nt: TGTGCCAGCAGGCGCCTGAACGGGGAGGAAAAACTGTTTTTT
CDR3aa: CASRRLNGEEKLFF
v_gene: TRBV2
d_gene: NA
j_gene: TRBJ1-4
abundance: once

CDR3nt: TGTGCCAGCAGTTTAAGGTTAGGGACAGGGATCCACGAGCAGTACTTC
CDR3aa: CASSLRLGTGIHEQYF
v_gene: TRBV28
d_gene: TRBD1
j_gene: TRBJ2-7
abundance: once

CDR3nt: TGTGCCAGTAGTATTAGCGGGAGCCACGAGCAGTACTTC
CDR3aa: CASSISGSHEQYF
v_gene: TRBV19
d_gene: TRBD2
j_gene: TRBJ2-7
abundance: NA

CDR3nt: TGTGCCAGCAGTTACGGCCCGGGGTTGAACACTGAAGCTTTCTTT
CDR3aa: CASSYGPGLNTEAFF
v_gene: TRBV6-2/TRBV6-3
d_gene: NA
j_gene: TRBJ1-1
abundance: NA

CDR3nt: TGTGCCAGCAGCGTCGAAGGACAGGCCTACAATGAGCAGTTCTTC
CDR3aa: CASSVEGQAYNEQFF
v_gene: TRBV9
d_gene: TRBD1
j_gene: TRBJ2-1
abundance: NA